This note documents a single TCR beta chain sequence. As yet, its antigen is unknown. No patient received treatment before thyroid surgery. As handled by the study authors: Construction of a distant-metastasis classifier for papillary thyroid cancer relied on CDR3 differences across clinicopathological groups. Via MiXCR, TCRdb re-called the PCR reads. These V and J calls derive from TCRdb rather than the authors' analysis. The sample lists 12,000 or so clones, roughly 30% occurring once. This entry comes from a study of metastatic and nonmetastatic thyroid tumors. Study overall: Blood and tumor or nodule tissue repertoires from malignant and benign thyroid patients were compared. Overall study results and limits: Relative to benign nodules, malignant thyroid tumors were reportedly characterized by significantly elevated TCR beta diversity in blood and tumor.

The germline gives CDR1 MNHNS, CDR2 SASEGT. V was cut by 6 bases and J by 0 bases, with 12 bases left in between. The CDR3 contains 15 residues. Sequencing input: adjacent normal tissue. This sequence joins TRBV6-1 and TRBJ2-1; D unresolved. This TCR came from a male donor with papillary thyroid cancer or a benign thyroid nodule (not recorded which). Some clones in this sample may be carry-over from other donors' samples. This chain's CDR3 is CASSPDWDSYNEQFF. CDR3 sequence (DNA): TGTGCCAGCAGCCCTGACTGGGACTCCTACAATGAGCAGTTCTTC.